The clone carrying this TCR beta chain was observed at least ten times. Its antigen is still unknown. These data originate in a study of regulatory T cells in long-lasting Graves disease. Regarding the study as a whole: Researchers examined only peripheral blood and not thyroid tissue.

For TCR beta, libraries came from iRepertoire HTBI primers and Arm-PCR of CDR3 regions. Original analysis: About 60 TRBV and some 15 TRBJ segments were identified across samples. TCRdb independently ran MiXCR on the multiplex PCR reads; one entry per CDR3 protein. The V and J calls were not made by the authors but by TCRdb's processing. The sample shows under 250,000 distinct CDR3 sequences, over 20% of them seen only once. The time point is: newly diagnosed GD, antithyroid drugs for less than 3 months. Generation of the TCR library employed RNA extracted from PBMCs. The collection involved drawing 8 to 9 milliliters of peripheral blood into EDTA tubes. CDR3 length equals 14 residues. In germline, CDR1 is SEHNR, CDR2 FQNEAQ (reference sequence). Between the trimmed V and J ends, which lost 5 bases and 5 bases, there was a span of 13 bases.

This receptor was taken from a female donor with Graves disease. This specimen consisted of peripheral blood mononuclear cells (PBMCs), obtained at new diagnosis, from a patient treated with antithyroid drugs. The chain uses TRBV7-9 and TRBJ2-4, with D unclear. Written as DNA, the CDR3 is TGTGCCAGCAGCCCTTGGGCGGACGAAAACATTCAGTACTTC. As protein: CASSPWADENIQYF. Full variable domain (missing parts from reference TRBV7-9 and TRBJ2-4): DTGVSQNPRHKITKRGQNVTFRCDPISEHNRLYWYRQTLGQGPEFLTYFQNEAQLEKSRLLSDRFSAERPKGSFSTLEIQRTEQGDSAMYLCASSPWADENIQYFGAGTRLSVL.